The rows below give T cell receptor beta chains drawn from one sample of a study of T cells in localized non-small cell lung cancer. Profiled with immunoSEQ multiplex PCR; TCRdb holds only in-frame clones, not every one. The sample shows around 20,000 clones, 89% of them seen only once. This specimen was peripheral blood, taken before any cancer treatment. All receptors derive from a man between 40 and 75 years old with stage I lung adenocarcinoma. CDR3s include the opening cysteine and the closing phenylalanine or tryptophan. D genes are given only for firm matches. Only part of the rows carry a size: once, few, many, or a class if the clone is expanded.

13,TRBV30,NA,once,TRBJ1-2,CAWSEETAYGYTF,TGTGCCTGGAGTGAGGAGACGGCCTATGGCTACACCTTC
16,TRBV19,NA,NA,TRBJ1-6,CASSSPPGQVNSPLHF,TGTGCCAGTAGTTCGCCCCCGGGACAAGTGAATTCACCCCTCCACTTT
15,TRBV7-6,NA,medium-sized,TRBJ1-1,CASSLTEVGETEAFF,TGTGCCAGCAGCTTAACGGAGGTGGGCGAGACTGAAGCTTTCTTT
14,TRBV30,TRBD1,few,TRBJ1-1,CAWRKGQGGTEAFF,TGTGCCTGGAGAAAAGGACAGGGAGGTACTGAAGCTTTCTTT
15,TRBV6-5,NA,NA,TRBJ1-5,CASREQGGFGQPQHF,TGTGCCAGCAGGGAACAGGGTGGGTTTGGGCAGCCCCAGCATTTT
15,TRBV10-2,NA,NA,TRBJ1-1,CASSEPGRVDTEAFF,TGCGCCAGCAGTGAACCCGGCAGGGTTGACACTGAAGCTTTCTTT
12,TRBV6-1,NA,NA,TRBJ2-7,CASSPRRGEQYF,TGTGCCAGCAGCCCAAGGAGGGGCGAGCAGTACTTC
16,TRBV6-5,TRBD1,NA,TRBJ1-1,CASSYLDLTGVGEAFF,TGTGCCAGCAGTTACCTAGACTTAACAGGGGTAGGTGAAGCTTTCTTT
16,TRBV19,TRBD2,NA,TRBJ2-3,CASSIRGLAGTDTQYF,TGTGCCAGTAGTATTAGGGGACTAGCGGGGACAGATACGCAGTATTTT
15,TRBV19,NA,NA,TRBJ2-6,CASKVPGAGANVLTF,TGTGCCAGTAAGGTCCCAGGAGCTGGGGCCAACGTCCTGACTTTC
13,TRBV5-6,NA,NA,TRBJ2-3,CASSLLASDTQYF,TGTGCCAGCAGCCTACTAGCTTCCGATACGCAGTATTTT
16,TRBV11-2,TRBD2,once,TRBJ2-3,CASSGGTSGSTDTQYF,TGTGCCAGCAGCGGAGGGACTAGCGGGAGCACAGATACGCAGTATTTT
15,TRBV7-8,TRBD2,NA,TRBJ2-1,CASSLELAGGHEQFF,TGTGCCAGCAGCTTAGAACTAGCGGGAGGTCATGAGCAGTTCTTC
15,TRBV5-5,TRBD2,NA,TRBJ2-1,CASSLEGGSFNEQFF,TGTGCCAGCAGCTTGGAGGGCGGGAGTTTCAATGAGCAGTTCTTC
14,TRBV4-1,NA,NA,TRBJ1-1,CASSQVRGDTEAFF,TGCGCCAGCAGCCAAGTAAGGGGGGACACTGAAGCTTTCTTT
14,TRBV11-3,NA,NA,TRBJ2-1,CASSLDQGFGEQFF,TGTGCCAGCAGCTTAGACCAGGGGTTTGGGGAGCAGTTCTTC
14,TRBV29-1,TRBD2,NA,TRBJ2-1,CSVRAGDDYNEQFF,TGCAGCGTCAGAGCGGGGGATGACTACAATGAGCAGTTCTTC
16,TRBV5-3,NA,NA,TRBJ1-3,CARSLAWASSGNTIYF,TGTGCCAGAAGCTTGGCCTGGGCCTCCTCTGGAAACACCATATATTTT
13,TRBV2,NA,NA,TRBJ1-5,CASSGDNNQPQHF,TGTGCCAGCAGTGGGGACAACAATCAGCCCCAGCATTTT
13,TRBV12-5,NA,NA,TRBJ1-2,CASGLTGKNGYTF,TGTGCTAGTGGTTTGACAGGGAAAAATGGCTACACCTTC
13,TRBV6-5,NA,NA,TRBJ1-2,CASSARWGYGYTF,TGTGCCAGCAGTGCCCGGTGGGGCTATGGCTACACCTTC
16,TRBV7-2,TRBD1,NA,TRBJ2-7,CASSLAGQGEEYEQYF,TGTGCCAGCAGCTTAGCTGGACAGGGGGAGGAATACGAGCAGTACTTC
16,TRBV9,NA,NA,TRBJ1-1,CASSVDVGPSNTEAFF,TGTGCCAGCAGCGTAGATGTAGGACCATCGAACACTGAAGCTTTCTTT
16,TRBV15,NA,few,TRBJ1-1,CATSRGGNKKNTEAFF,TGTGCCACCAGCAGAGGAGGAAACAAAAAGAACACTGAAGCTTTCTTT
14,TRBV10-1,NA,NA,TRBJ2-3,CASSEMTTRDTQYF,TGCGCCAGCAGTGAGATGACAACTCGGGATACGCAGTATTTT
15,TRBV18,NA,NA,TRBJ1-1,CASSPSQGQGTEAFF,TGTGCCAGCTCACCGTCTCAGGGTCAAGGCACTGAAGCTTTCTTT
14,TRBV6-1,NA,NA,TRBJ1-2,CASTVAGRDYGYTF,TGTGCCAGCACCGTGGCAGGGAGGGACTATGGCTACACCTTC
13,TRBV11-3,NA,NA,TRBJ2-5,CASSLGEGETQYF,TGTGCCAGCAGCTTAGGGGAAGGGGAGACCCAGTACTTC
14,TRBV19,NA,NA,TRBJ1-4,CASRATYANEKLFF,TGTGCCAGTAGGGCGACTTACGCTAATGAAAAACTGTTTTTT
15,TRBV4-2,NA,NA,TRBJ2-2,CASSPYPSGTGELFF,TGTGCCAGCAGCCCCTACCCGAGCGGCACCGGGGAGCTGTTTTTT
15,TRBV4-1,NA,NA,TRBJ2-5,CASSPSTAPKETQYF,TGCGCCAGCAGCCCTTCGACTGCCCCTAAAGAGACCCAGTACTTC
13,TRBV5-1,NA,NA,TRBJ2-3,CASSFPSTDTQYF,TGCGCCAGCAGCTTCCCTAGCACAGATACGCAGTATTTT
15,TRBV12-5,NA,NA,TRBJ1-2,CASGFSAGDNYGYTF,TGTGCTAGTGGTTTTTCGGCAGGGGATAACTATGGCTACACCTTC
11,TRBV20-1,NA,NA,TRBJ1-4,CSAVRGEKLFF,TGCAGTGCCGTCCGGGGGGAAAAACTGTTTTTT
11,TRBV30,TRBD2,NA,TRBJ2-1,CAWLAGGEQFF,TGTGCCTGGTTAGCGGGGGGTGAGCAGTTCTTC
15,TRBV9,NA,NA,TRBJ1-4,CASSVDGTSGEKLFF,TGTGCCAGCAGCGTAGACGGGACGTCGGGTGAAAAACTGTTTTTT
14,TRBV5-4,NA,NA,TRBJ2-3,CASSLGGRTDTQYF,TGTGCCAGCAGCCTCGGGGGCCGCACAGATACGCAGTATTTT
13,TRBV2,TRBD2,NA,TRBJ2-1,CASIRGLLNEQFF,TGTGCCAGCATCCGGGGACTACTCAATGAGCAGTTCTTC
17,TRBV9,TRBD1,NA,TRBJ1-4,CASSAGTGGISSEKLFF,TGTGCCAGCAGCGCAGGGACAGGGGGCATTTCCAGTGAAAAACTGTTTTTT
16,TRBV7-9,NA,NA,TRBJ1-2,CASSPLGDIPNYGYTF,TGTGCCAGCAGCCCTCTTGGGGACATCCCTAACTATGGCTACACCTTC
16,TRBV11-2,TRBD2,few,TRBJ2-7,CASSAEGLAGSREQYF,TGTGCCAGCAGCGCAGAGGGACTAGCGGGGTCACGCGAGCAGTACTTC
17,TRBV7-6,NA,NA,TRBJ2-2,CASSLSSGRANTGELFF,TGTGCCAGCAGCTTAAGTTCAGGCCGCGCGAACACCGGGGAGCTGTTTTTT
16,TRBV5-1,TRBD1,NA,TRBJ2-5,CASSEFGTGGNETQYF,TGCGCCAGCAGCGAATTTGGGACAGGGGGTAATGAGACCCAGTACTTC
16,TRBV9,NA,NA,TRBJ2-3,CASSVASGLSTDTQYF,TGTGCCAGCAGCGTAGCAAGCGGGCTAAGCACAGATACGCAGTATTTT
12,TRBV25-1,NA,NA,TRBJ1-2,CASRPGVGGYTF,TGTGCCAGCAGACCAGGGGTAGGTGGCTACACCTTC
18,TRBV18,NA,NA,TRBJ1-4,CASSPPFTGSPTNEKLFF,TGTGCCAGCTCACCACCGTTCACGGGATCTCCAACTAATGAAAAACTGTTTTTT
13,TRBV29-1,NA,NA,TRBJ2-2,CSVVWQNTGELFF,TGCAGCGTTGTGTGGCAAAACACCGGGGAGCTGTTTTTT
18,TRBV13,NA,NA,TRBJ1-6,CASSPVPPRFSYNSPLHF,TGTGCCAGCAGCCCCGTACCCCCTCGGTTCTCCTATAATTCACCCCTCCACTTT
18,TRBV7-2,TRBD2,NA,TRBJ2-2,CASSRLPFGLAITGELFF,TGTGCCAGCAGCCGACTCCCGTTTGGACTAGCGATCACCGGGGAGCTGTTTTTT
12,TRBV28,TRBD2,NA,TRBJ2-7,CASTGGSYEQYF,TGTGCCAGCACGGGGGGCTCCTACGAGCAGTACTTC
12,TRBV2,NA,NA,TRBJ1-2,CASTRGYYGYTF,TGTGCCAGCACCCGGGGCTACTATGGCTACACCTTC
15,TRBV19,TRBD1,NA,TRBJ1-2,CASSIGIGTGIGYTF,TGTGCCAGTAGTATAGGGATCGGGACAGGGATCGGCTACACCTTC
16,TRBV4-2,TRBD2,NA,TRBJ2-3,CASSQGGGRYADTQYF,TGTGCCAGCAGCCAAGGGGGCGGGAGATATGCAGATACGCAGTATTTT
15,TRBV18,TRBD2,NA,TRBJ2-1,CASSPPFSGGGEQFF,TGTGCCAGCTCACCACCGTTCTCTGGCGGGGGTGAGCAGTTCTTC
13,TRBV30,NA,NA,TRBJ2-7,CAWSEPPAKEQYF,TGTGCCTGGAGTGAGCCCCCAGCTAAGGAGCAGTACTTC
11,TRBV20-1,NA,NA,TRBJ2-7,CSARRSNEQYF,TGCAGTGCTAGACGGAGCAACGAGCAGTACTTC